The present TCR beta chain was sequenced within a study of cytomegalovirus exposure and HLA in healthy donors. This clone appeared a few times. Its antigen is unidentified. Study-level points and caveats: TCR association rates varied by HLA locus in a later analysis, with DRB1 highest and HLA-C lowest. Association with HLA alleles at 0.05 false discovery rate was found for 15,000 to 20,000 TCR beta sequences in a later analysis.

CDR3 length: 14 residues. Germline loops: CDR1 SGHDT, CDR2 YYEEEE. J gave up 6 bases and V 5 bases, and 7 bases lay outside the gene matches. The PCR ran on 60 Vbeta and 13 Jbeta primers. Here immunoSEQ multiplex PCR was the method, and the copy in TCRdb shows in-frame clones only, minus some. The sample includes roughly 150,000 clones, more than 75% of them seen just once. The chain recombines TRBV5-6 with TRBJ2-2, with TRBD1 matching over 7 bases. The specimen sequenced was PBMCs. The clonotype comes from a man aged 25-45 years in good health and CMV-seronegative. CDR3 DNA: TGTGCCAGCAGTCCGGACAGGCTACCCGGGGAGCTGTTTTTT. Its translation: CASSPDRLPGELFF.